The rows below give T cell receptor beta chains drawn from one sample of a study of identifying expanded T cells in peripheral blood. Repertoires were generated with immunoSEQ multiplex PCR, while TCRdb's copy carries only in-frame clones and drops some. Altogether about 100,000 clones are present, 88% being singletons, with the ten largest covering more than 5.5%. Sequenced input: blood. All receptors derive from a person aged 18-70 years in good health. Both conserved end residues are part of each CDR3. A D gene is named only where the DNA matches it firmly. A clone size is listed for some rows: how often the clone was seen (once, few, many), or a class if it is expanded.

-,TRBV7-2,TRBD2,TRBJ2-1,TGTGCCAGCAGCTTAGCGCTAGCGGTATCCTACAATGAGCAGTTCTTC,CASSLALAVSYNEQFF
-,TRBV18,-,TRBJ1-3,TGTGCCAGCTCCCAAATGGGCGGGCCCAACTCTGGAAACACCATATATTTT,CASSQMGGPNSGNTIYF
-,TRBV7-2,-,TRBJ1-1,TGTGCCAGCAGCTTAATTGAAGCTTTCTTT,CASSLIEAFF
once,TRBV27,TRBD1,TRBJ2-5,TGTGCCAGCAGGGACAGGGGAGGACGAGAGACCCAGTACTTC,CASRDRGGRETQYF
-,TRBV4-1,-,TRBJ2-1,TGCGCCAGCAGCCAAGATCGAGGGCAGGGTTACAATGAGCAGTTCTTC,CASSQDRGQGYNEQFF
-,TRBV7-8,TRBD1,TRBJ1-3,TGTGCCAGCAGAGCGGGACAGGGGGCTTCTGGAAACACCATATATTTT,CASRAGQGASGNTIYF
-,TRBV5-6,TRBD1,TRBJ1-1,TGTGCCAGCAGCTTGTTGGGGACAGAGAACACTGAAGCTTTCTTT,CASSLLGTENTEAFF
-,TRBV9,-,TRBJ1-2,TGTGCCAGCAGCGTAGATGTTAGGGATGGCTACACCTTC,CASSVDVRDGYTF
-,TRBV9,-,TRBJ1-1,TGTGCCAGCAGCCCTAAGGTGGGGGTCAGGTTCGGTGTGAACACTGAAGCTTTCTTT,CASSPKVGVRFGVNTEAFF
-,TRBV2,-,TRBJ1-5,TGTGCCAGCAGTGACCAGGGGTATAGCAATCAGCCCCAGCATTTT,CASSDQGYSNQPQHF
-,TRBV2,-,TRBJ2-7,TGTGCCAGCAGTGAGGGGGCCGGGTGGACCTACGAGCAGTACTTC,CASSEGAGWTYEQYF
-,TRBV19,-,TRBJ1-1,TGTGCCACATCCCTCGGAATGGAGAGAAGGGCTTTCTTT,CATSLGMERRAFF
-,TRBV9,-,TRBJ2-7,TGTGCCAGCAGCAGGACACCTGATACCTACGAGCAGTACTTC,CASSRTPDTYEQYF
-,TRBV11-3,-,TRBJ2-1,TGTGCCAGCAGCACACACGTCCGGGCTGCCTACAATGAGCAGTTCTTC,CASSTHVRAAYNEQFF
medium-sized,TRBV10-3,-,TRBJ1-2,TGTGCCATCAGTGAGTCGGTAGGGTACGATGGCTACACCTTC,CAISESVGYDGYTF
-,TRBV4-3,TRBD2,TRBJ2-7,TGCGCCAGCAGCCAAGATGGTGGCGGGGGTTACGAGCAGTACTTC,CASSQDGGGGYEQYF
-,TRBV6-6,TRBD2,TRBJ2-7,TGTGCCACCGGGGGACTAGCGGACGAGCAGTACTTC,CATGGLADEQYF
-,TRBV7-9,-,TRBJ1-1,TGTGCCAGCAGCATTAGAGAGAACACTGAAGCTTTCTTT,CASSIRENTEAFF
-,TRBV13,-,TRBJ2-1,TGTGCCAGCACTAACCACCGGACCGAGCAGTTCTTC,CASTNHRTEQFF
-,TRBV7-8,TRBD2,TRBJ2-3,TGTGCCAGCAGCCCAGGACTAGCGGCGCTGGAAGATACGCAGTATTTT,CASSPGLAALEDTQYF
-,TRBV28,-,TRBJ1-4,TGTGCCAGCAGGTTACAGGGCTCCGAAAAACTGTTTTTT,CASRLQGSEKLFF
-,TRBV5-1,-,TRBJ2-1,TGCGCCAGCAGCTTGTCGCGATCCGGAAATGAGCAGTTCTTC,CASSLSRSGNEQFF
-,TRBV28,-,TRBJ2-7,TGTGCCAGCAGCCCCCTGGGCGGGTTCACTTACGAGCAGTACTTC,CASSPLGGFTYEQYF
-,TRBV2,-,TRBJ1-5,TGTGCCAGCAGTCGTCGAGATCAGCCCCAGCATTTT,CASSRRDQPQHF
-,TRBV6-6,-,TRBJ1-4,TGTGCCAGCAGCCCGTCCGGGGGCCGAAATGAAAAACTGTTTTTT,CASSPSGGRNEKLFF
-,TRBV5-5,-,TRBJ1-1,TGTGCCAGCAGCTTGTTTCTCGGGAACATGAACACTGAAGCTTTCTTT,CASSLFLGNMNTEAFF
-,TRBV4-3,-,TRBJ1-5,TGCGCCAGCAGCCAAGATAACAAAAATCAGCCCCAGCATTTT,CASSQDNKNQPQHF
-,TRBV6-5,TRBD1,TRBJ2-1,TGTGCCAGCAGCCCGTTGGGACAGGCATACAATGAGCAGTTCTTC,CASSPLGQAYNEQFF
-,TRBV30,TRBD1,TRBJ2-3,TGTGCCTGGAGTACCCACTCTGGACAGGGGGCGCGTACGCAGTATTTT,CAWSTHSGQGARTQYF
-,TRBV7-3,TRBD2,TRBJ2-3,TGTGCCAGCAGCCTTTCGGGAGGAACAGATACGCAGTATTTT,CASSLSGGTDTQYF
-,TRBV19,-,TRBJ1-4,TGTGCCAGTAGTGCCCCTCACGGGACTAATGAAAAACTGTTTTTT,CASSAPHGTNEKLFF
-,TRBV9,-,TRBJ2-5,TGTGCCAGCAGCGTAGAAGGAAGACTCCAAGAGACCCAGTACTTC,CASSVEGRLQETQYF
few,TRBV30,TRBD1,TRBJ1-2,TGTGCCTGGAGTGTACTTGAGTGGGAGGGGGCTTATGGCTACACCTTC,CAWSVLEWEGAYGYTF
-,TRBV7-2,-,TRBJ1-1,TGTGCCAGCAGCGGTGACATGAACACTGAAGCTTTCTTT,CASSGDMNTEAFF
-,TRBV10-2,TRBD1,TRBJ2-5,TGCGCCAGCAATCGAGCCCCCCTAACAGGGGGCGCTTCGGAGACCCAGTACTTC,CASNRAPLTGGASETQYF
-,TRBV5-1,-,TRBJ2-3,TGCGCCAGCAGCTTGTTGGTCCCCCCGGCAGATACGCAGTATTTT,CASSLLVPPADTQYF
once,TRBV10-3,-,TRBJ2-1,TGTGCCATCAGCGGACGGGAAGGGAGAAGGGACAATGAGCAGTTCTTC,CAISGREGRRDNEQFF
-,TRBV7-9,-,TRBJ2-1,TGTGCCAGCAGCCGGGTGGGACGACGCTACAATGAGCAGTTCTTC,CASSRVGRRYNEQFF
-,TRBV5-5,-,TRBJ1-2,TGTGCCAGCAGCTTGGGGTTGGTCTATGGCTACACCTTC,CASSLGLVYGYTF
-,TRBV7-2,TRBD1,TRBJ1-1,TGTGCCAGCAGCTTATCTTTAGGGACAGTTACTTTGAACACTGAAGCTTTCTTT,CASSLSLGTVTLNTEAFF
-,TRBV27,TRBD1,TRBJ1-4,TGTGCCAGCAGTTCGGACAGGGGATTTGCGTTCAATGAAAAACTGTTTTTT,CASSSDRGFAFNEKLFF
-,TRBV6-5,TRBD1,TRBJ2-7,TGTGCCAGCAGCTCCGGGACAGGAACCTACGAGCAGTACTTC,CASSSGTGTYEQYF
-,TRBV18,-,TRBJ1-6,TGTGCCAGCTCACCGCTCAGCAGCTCCTATAATTCACCCCTCCACTTT,CASSPLSSSYNSPLHF
-,TRBV30,-,TRBJ1-5,TGTGCCTGGAGTTTCGGTTGGGTCGGGAAGTCGTCCGGCAATCAGCCCCAGCATTTT,CAWSFGWVGKSSGNQPQHF
-,TRBV5-5,-,TRBJ2-3,TGTGCCAGCAGCTTGGTACTACCCGGCACAGATACGCAGTATTTT,CASSLVLPGTDTQYF
-,TRBV7-2,-,TRBJ1-5,TGTGCCAGCAGCTTAATTATCAGGGACAATCAGCCCCAGCATTTT,CASSLIIRDNQPQHF
-,TRBV19,-,TRBJ2-1,TGTGCCAGTAGTATAGGTCAGAGCTCCTACAATGAGCAGTTCTTC,CASSIGQSSYNEQFF
-,TRBV5-4,-,TRBJ1-5,TGTGCCAGCAGCTTTACAGGGTTGGGCTTCAATCAGCCCCAGCATTTT,CASSFTGLGFNQPQHF
once,TRBV19,-,TRBJ1-2,TGTGCCAGTAGTAGGGACACGAACTATGGCTACACCTTC,CASSRDTNYGYTF
-,TRBV5-6,-,TRBJ2-5,TGTGCCAGCAGCTTTCGGACACGAGAGACCCAGTACTTC,CASSFRTRETQYF
-,TRBV5-6,-,TRBJ2-7,TGTGCCAGCAGCTTGGCCGGGAACGAGCAGTACTTC,CASSLAGNEQYF
once,TRBV9,TRBD2,TRBJ2-7,TGTGCCAGCAGCGTAGGGGCGGGAGCAAGAGACGAGCAGTACTTC,CASSVGAGARDEQYF
-,TRBV4-1,TRBD1,TRBJ1-1,TGCGCCAGCAGCCAGGGACAGGGGGTTAAGGAGGCTTTCTTT,CASSQGQGVKEAFF
-,TRBV9,-,TRBJ1-2,TGTGCCAGCAGCGTATCCGGGGAGTATGGCTACACCTTC,CASSVSGEYGYTF
-,TRBV18,TRBD1,TRBJ2-2,TGTGCCAGCTCACCAAGCCTCTGGGACAGAGTCACCGGGGAGCTGTTTTTT,CASSPSLWDRVTGELFF
-,TRBV30,TRBD2,TRBJ2-1,TGTGCCTGGAGATTAAGCGGGAGTACCTACAATGAGCAGTTCTTC,CAWRLSGSTYNEQFF
-,TRBV6-5,-,TRBJ2-2,TGTGCCAGCAGTTACATCGGGGGCTCGGGGGAGCTGTTTTTT,CASSYIGGSGELFF
-,TRBV13,-,TRBJ2-3,TGTGCCAGCAGCCTACAGGGTCTGAGCACAGATACGCAGTATTTT,CASSLQGLSTDTQYF
-,TRBV27,-,TRBJ1-1,TGTGCCAGCACACAGTCACGGGGGAAGGAGGCTTTCTTT,CASTQSRGKEAFF
-,TRBV6-6,-,TRBJ2-7,TGTGCCAGCAGTTATCTGGGAACACGAGACGAGCAGTACTTC,CASSYLGTRDEQYF